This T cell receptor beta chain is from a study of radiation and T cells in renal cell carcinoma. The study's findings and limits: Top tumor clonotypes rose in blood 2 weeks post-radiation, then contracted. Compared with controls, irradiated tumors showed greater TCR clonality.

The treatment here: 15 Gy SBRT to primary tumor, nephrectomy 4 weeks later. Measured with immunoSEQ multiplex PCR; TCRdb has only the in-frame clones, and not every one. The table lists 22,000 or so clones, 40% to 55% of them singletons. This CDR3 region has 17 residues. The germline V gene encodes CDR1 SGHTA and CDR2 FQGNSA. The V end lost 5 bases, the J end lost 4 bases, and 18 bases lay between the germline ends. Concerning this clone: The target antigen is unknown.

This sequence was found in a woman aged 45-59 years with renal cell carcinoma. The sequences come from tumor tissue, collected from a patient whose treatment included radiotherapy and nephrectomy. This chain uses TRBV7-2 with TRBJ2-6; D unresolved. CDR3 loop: CASSPTWTASGANVLTF. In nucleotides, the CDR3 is TGTGCCAGCAGCCCGACATGGACGGCTTCCGGGGCCAACGTCCTGACTTTC.